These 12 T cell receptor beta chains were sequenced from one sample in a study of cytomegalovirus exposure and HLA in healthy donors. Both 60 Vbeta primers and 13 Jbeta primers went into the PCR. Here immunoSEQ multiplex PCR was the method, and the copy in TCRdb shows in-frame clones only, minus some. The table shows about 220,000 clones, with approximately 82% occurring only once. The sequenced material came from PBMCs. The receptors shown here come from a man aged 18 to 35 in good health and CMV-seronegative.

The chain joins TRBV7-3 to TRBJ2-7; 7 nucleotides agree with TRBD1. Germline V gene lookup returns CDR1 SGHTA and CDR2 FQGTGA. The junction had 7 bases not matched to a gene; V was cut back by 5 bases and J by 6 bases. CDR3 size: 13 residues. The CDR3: CASSLTGSGEQYF. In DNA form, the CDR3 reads TGTGCCAGCAGCCTGACAGGGTCGGGCGAGCAGTACTTC. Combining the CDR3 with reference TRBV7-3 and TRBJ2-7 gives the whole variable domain GAGVSQTPSNKVTEKGKYVELRCDPISGHTALYWYRQSLGQGPEFLIYFQGTGAADDSGLPNDRFFAVRPEGSVSTLKIQRTERGDSAVYLCASSLTGSGEQYFGPGTRLTVT.

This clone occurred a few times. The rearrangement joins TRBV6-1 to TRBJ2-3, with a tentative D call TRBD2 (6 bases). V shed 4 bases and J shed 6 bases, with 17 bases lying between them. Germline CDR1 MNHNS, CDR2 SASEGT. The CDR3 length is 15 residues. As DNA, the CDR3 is TGTGCCAGCAGTGCAGCCGGGACTGGGGGGGATACGCAGTATTTT. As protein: CASSAAGTGGDTQYF.

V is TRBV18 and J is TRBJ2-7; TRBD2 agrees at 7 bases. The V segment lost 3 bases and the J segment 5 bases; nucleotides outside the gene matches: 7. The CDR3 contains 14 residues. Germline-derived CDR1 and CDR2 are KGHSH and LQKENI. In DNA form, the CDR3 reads TGTGCCAGCTCACCGCCTGGGAGGGGCAACGAGCAGTACTTC. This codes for CASSPPGRGNEQYF.

The chain's CDR3 is CASSQEAETQYF. The CDR3 bases are TGTGCCAGCAGCCAAGAGGCAGAGACCCAGTACTTC. This chain links TRBV4-2 with TRBJ2-5, with D unresolved. Trimming removed 0 bases from V and 4 bases from J, with 3 bases in between. This CDR3 has 12 amino acids. In germline, CDR1 is LGHNA, CDR2 YNFKEQ.

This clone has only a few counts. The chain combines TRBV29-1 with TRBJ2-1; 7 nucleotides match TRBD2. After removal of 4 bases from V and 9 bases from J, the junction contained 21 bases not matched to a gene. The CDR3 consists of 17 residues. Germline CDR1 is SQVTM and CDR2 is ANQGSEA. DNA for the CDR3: TGCAGCGTTGCTCCACGGGATCCGGCGGGAGACGGTGGTGAGCAGTTCTTC. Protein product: CSVAPRDPAGDGGEQFF.

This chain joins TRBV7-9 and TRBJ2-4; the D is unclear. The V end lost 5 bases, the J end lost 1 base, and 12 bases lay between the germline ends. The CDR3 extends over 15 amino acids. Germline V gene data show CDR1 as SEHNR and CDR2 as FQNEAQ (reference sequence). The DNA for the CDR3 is TGTGCCAGCAGCCCTTTAGATGCGGCCAAAAACATTCAGTACTTC. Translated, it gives CASSPLDAAKNIQYF.

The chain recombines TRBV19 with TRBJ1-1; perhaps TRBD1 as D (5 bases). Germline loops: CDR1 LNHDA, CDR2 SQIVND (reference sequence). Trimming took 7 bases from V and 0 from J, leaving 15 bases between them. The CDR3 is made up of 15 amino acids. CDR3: CASKLLETVNTEAFF. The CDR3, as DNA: TGTGCCAGTAAACTACTCGAGACAGTGAACACTGAAGCTTTCTTT.

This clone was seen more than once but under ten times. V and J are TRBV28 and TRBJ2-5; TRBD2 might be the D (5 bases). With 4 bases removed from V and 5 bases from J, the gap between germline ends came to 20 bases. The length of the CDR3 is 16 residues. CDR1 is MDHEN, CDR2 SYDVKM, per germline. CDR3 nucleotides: TGTGCCAGCAGTTCCCCTCATGACTCCGGCGGGGAGACCCAGTACTTC. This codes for CASSSPHDSGGETQYF.

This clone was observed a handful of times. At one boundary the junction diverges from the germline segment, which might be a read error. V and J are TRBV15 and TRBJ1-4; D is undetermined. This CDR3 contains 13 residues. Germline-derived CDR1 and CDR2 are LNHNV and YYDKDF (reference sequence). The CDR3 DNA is TGTGCCACCAGCCGAGAGAAAGCCGGGGAACTGTTTTTT. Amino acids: CATSREKAGELFF.

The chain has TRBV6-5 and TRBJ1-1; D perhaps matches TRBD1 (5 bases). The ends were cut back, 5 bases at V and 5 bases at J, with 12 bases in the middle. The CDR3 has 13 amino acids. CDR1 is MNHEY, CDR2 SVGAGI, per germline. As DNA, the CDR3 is TGTGCCAGCAGTATCGGGGGGGGAACTGAAGCTTTCTTT. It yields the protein CASSIGGGTEAFF.

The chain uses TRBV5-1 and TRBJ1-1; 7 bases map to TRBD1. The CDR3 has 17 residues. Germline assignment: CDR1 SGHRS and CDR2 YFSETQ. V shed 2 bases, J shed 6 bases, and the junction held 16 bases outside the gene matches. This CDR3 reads CASSLSTGIIRVAEAFF. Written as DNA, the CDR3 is TGCGCCAGCAGCTTATCGACAGGGATTATTCGGGTTGCTGAAGCTTTCTTT.

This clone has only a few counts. The CDR3 here is CASSLDSREQYF. Written as DNA, the CDR3 is TGTGCCAGCAGCTTAGACAGTCGCGAGCAGTACTTC. J is TRBJ2-7 and V is TRBV13; no definite D call. Trimming removed 1 base at V and 6 bases at J, with 7 bases between. This CDR3 spans 12 amino acids. In germline, CDR1 is PRHDT, CDR2 FYEKMQ (reference sequence).